Each of the 17 T cell receptor beta chains below was sequenced from the same sample in a study of TIL therapy for anti-PD-1-resistant metastatic lung cancer. The immunoSEQ assay was v3. Clones were read by immunoSEQ multiplex PCR, and TCRdb kept only the in-frame ones, dropping some. Counted here are 95,000 or so clones, roughly 65% occurring once; the ten biggest clones make up around 9.9%. Time point here: pre-treatment sample, taken before nivolumab and TIL therapy. Tumor tissue came from excised metastases, mostly pleural nodules or supraclavicular lymph nodes. Sequencing used tumor tissue, obtained at baseline. These receptor sequences come from a person between 25 and 79 years old with non-small cell lung cancer.

This rearrangement joins TRBV18 to TRBJ1-2; D uncertain. The CDR3 covers 12 residues. V shed 3 bases and J shed 3 bases, with 5 bases lying between them. Per the germline V gene, CDR1 is KGHSH and CDR2 is LQKENI. CDR3: CASSPEDYGYTF. CDR3 in DNA: TGTGCCAGCTCACCGGAGGACTATGGCTACACCTTC.

The genes are TRBV11-2 and TRBJ2-5; 9 bases align to TRBD2. Germline CDR1 reads SGHAT; CDR2 reads FQNNGV. Losses at the gene ends were 5 bases for V and 7 bases for J; bases not matched to a gene: 14. The CDR3 consists of 16 residues. The CDR3 sequence: CASSQTGTSSSGTQYF. The CDR3 region has the DNA TGTGCCAGCAGCCAAACCGGGACTAGCTCCTCAGGGACCCAGTACTTC.

The J gene is TRBJ2-3, the V gene TRBV27, with D tentatively TRBD2 (5 bases). V was trimmed by 4 bases and J by 2 bases, leaving 13 bases between them. Germline V lookup: CDR1 MNHEY, CDR2 SMNVEV (reference sequence). This CDR3 spans 15 amino acids. The DNA of the CDR3 is TGTGCCAGCAGTTCCAGCAAGAGGGACACAGATACGCAGTATTTT. Translating gives CASSSSKRDTDTQYF.

This clone was seen once. The genes are TRBV6-5 and TRBJ2-5; D is perhaps TRBD2 (6 bases). The CDR3 has 14 amino acids. The germline V gene has CDR1 MNHEY and CDR2 SVGAGI. Trimming removed 6 bases at V and 5 bases at J, with 16 bases between. In nucleotides, the CDR3 is TGTGCCAGCAGGGGCGCGACTAGGAGTGAGACCCAGTACTTC. It codes for CASRGATRSETQYF.

V gene TRBV27 combines with J gene TRBJ2-5, with 8 bases aligning to TRBD1. After removal of 6 bases from V and 4 bases from J, the junction contained 10 bases not matched to a gene. Germline V gene sequence: CDR1 MNHEY, CDR2 SMNVEV (reference sequence). This CDR3 region has 15 residues. This CDR3 reads CASSRRTGRGETQYF. In DNA, the CDR3 is TGTGCCAGCAGCCGGAGGACAGGGAGAGGAGAGACCCAGTACTTC.

This sequence joins TRBV7-9 and TRBJ2-1; D gene unclear. Germline CDR1 and CDR2: SEHNR and FQNEAQ (reference sequence). Trimming removed 3 bases at V and 2 bases at J, with 8 bases between. The CDR3 sequence is 14 residues long. Here the CDR3 reads CASSLRRPYNEQFF. CDR3 nucleotide sequence: TGTGCCAGCAGCTTGAGACGTCCCTACAATGAGCAGTTCTTC.

J is TRBJ2-7 and V is TRBV18; D unclear. This CDR3 is 14 amino acids long. The V gene lost 3 bases and the J gene lost 4 bases, with 13 bases spanning the gap. CDR1 and CDR2 (germline): KGHSH, LQKENI. The CDR3 sequence: CASSPYTHRYEQYF. Written as DNA, the CDR3 is TGTGCCAGCTCACCGTACACTCATAGATACGAGCAGTACTTC.

The V call is TRBV7-9, the J call TRBJ2-7, with 7 bases identical to TRBD1. The CDR3 contains 13 residues. Germline assignment: CDR1 SEHNR and CDR2 FQNEAQ (reference sequence). Losses at the gene ends were 6 bases for V and 8 bases for J; bases not matched to a gene: 10. CDR3 sequence reads: CASSLAGGIQQYF. The CDR3 DNA reads as TGTGCCAGCAGTCTCGCAGGGGGTATACAGCAGTACTTC. Drawing the rest from reference TRBV7-9 and TRBJ2-7, the complete variable domain is DTGVSQNPRHKITKRGQNVTFRCDPISEHNRLYWYRQTLGQGPEFLTYFQNEAQLEKSRLLSDRFSAERPKGSFSTLEIQRTEQGDSAMYLCASSLAGGIQQYFGPGTRLTVT.

This clone was seen just once. This chain uses TRBV27 with TRBJ2-7; TRBD2 matches at 8 bases. V was clipped by 5 bases and J by 0 bases; unmatched bases: 6. The CDR3 loop spans 15 amino acids. The germline CDR1 and CDR2 sequences are MNHEY and SMNVEV (reference sequence). The CDR3: CASSPTSASSYEQYF. The CDR3 nucleotides read TGTGCCAGCAGTCCGACTAGCGCAAGCTCCTACGAGCAGTACTTC.

The V gene is TRBV5-4, the J gene TRBJ2-3; 7 bases are a match to TRBD2. V shed 1 base, J shed 4 bases, and the junction held 3 bases outside the gene matches. The CDR3 extends over 14 amino acids. Looked up from germline, CDR1 is SGHNT and CDR2 is YYREEE (reference sequence). CDR3 residues: CASSLLLAADTQYF. Written as DNA, the CDR3 is TGTGCCAGCAGCTTGTTGCTAGCGGCAGATACGCAGTATTTT.

The V call is TRBV27, the J call TRBJ1-1; D unresolved. The V end lost 4 bases, the J end lost 3 bases, and 9 bases lay between the germline ends. The CDR3 loop spans 13 amino acids. Germline CDR1 is MNHEY and CDR2 is SMNVEV (reference sequence). DNA of the CDR3: TGTGCCAGCAGTTATCGTCGGGACACTGAAGCTTTCTTT. Amino acid sequence: CASSYRRDTEAFF.

V gene TRBV13 combines with J gene TRBJ1-6; 7 positions agree with TRBD1. The germline V gene encodes CDR1 PRHDT and CDR2 FYEKMQ (reference sequence). The CDR3 loop spans 15 amino acids. Trimming cost V 6 bases and J 7 bases; bases outside gene matches: 9. CDR3 residues: CASSRAGTVNSPLHF. In DNA form, the CDR3 reads TGTGCCAGCAGTCGTGCCGGGACAGTAAATTCACCCCTCCACTTT.

This clone was seen just once. The chain combines TRBV18 with TRBJ2-7; D is possibly TRBD2 (5 bases). Deletions cut 6 bases from V and 4 bases from J, with 13 bases between. Germline-derived CDR1 and CDR2 are KGHSH and LQKENI. The CDR3 runs 13 residues. CDR3 sequence: CASSPGRGYEQYF. DNA for the CDR3: TGTGCCAGCTCCCCAGGTCGAGGGTACGAGCAGTACTTC.

The chain couples TRBV5-1 to TRBJ2-7; 10 positions match TRBD2. Germline lookup yields CDR1 SGHRS and CDR2 YFSETQ. CDR3 length equals 15 residues. V trimming: 0 bases; J trimming: 5 bases; junction bases outside the gene matches: 5. The CDR3 spells CASSLEAGGLDEQYF. CDR3 DNA: TGCGCCAGCAGCTTGGAAGCGGGGGGGCTCGACGAGCAGTACTTC.

The chain links TRBV29-1 to TRBJ2-5; tentative D call: TRBD1 (5 bases). Between the trimmed V and J ends, which lost 1 base and 0 bases, there was a span of 6 bases. The CDR3 covers 13 residues. Per the germline V gene, CDR1 is SQVTM and CDR2 is ANQGSEA. The CDR3, as DNA: TGCAGCGTTGAAGGGACAAACCAAGAGACCCAGTACTTC. This codes for CSVEGTNQETQYF.

This clone was seen more than once but under ten times. The chain recombines TRBV11-3 with TRBJ2-2; 9 bases agree with TRBD1. Trimming at V came to 5 bases and at J to 6 bases, leaving 7 bases not matched to a gene. This CDR3 has 15 amino acids. Germline V gives CDR1 SGHNT, CDR2 YENEEA. The CDR3 DNA reads as TGTGCCAGCAGCGTGGGACAGGGCAGCGCCGGGGAGCTGTTTTTT. Amino acid sequence: CASSVGQGSAGELFF.

The gene calls are TRBV5-1 and TRBJ2-3; D is ambiguous. V shed 4 bases and J shed 5 bases, with 17 bases lying between them. From germline, CDR1 is SGHRS and CDR2 YFSETQ. The CDR3 is 15 residues long. DNA of the CDR3: TGCGCCAGCAGCCCGGTGACCCTACTGGGAGATACGCAGTATTTT. Amino acid sequence: CASSPVTLLGDTQYF.